The rows below give T cell receptor beta chains drawn from one sample of a study of T cell responses to AZD1222 COVID-19 vaccine. The data were produced by immunoSEQ multiplex PCR, yet TCRdb's version contains in-frame clones alone and is incomplete. The sample holds fewer than 120,000 clones; approximately 90% are singletons and the top ten take approximately 3%. The sequences come from peripheral blood, collected on day 0 of AZD1222 vaccination. The receptors shown here come from an adult in good health. Each CDR3 is given with its conserved first and last residue. Fields, in order: J gene, clone size, D gene, V gene, CDR3 protein, CDR3 DNA. The D gene is left open where the match is weak. The size of a clone is reported for some rows only, either as once, few or many, or as a class for expanded clones.

>TRBJ1-5|NA|TRBD1|TRBV28
CASSSSGTADDQPQHF
TGTGCCAGCAGTTCATCTGGGACAGCGGACGATCAGCCCCAGCATTTT
>TRBJ1-4|NA|NA|TRBV13
CASSRTASTNEKLFF
TGTGCCAGCAGCCGGACAGCTTCAACTAATGAAAAACTGTTTTTT
>TRBJ2-5|NA|NA|TRBV12-3/TRBV12-4
CASSLQQQETQYF
TGTGCCAGCAGTTTACAACAGCAAGAGACCCAGTACTTC
>TRBJ1-4|NA|NA|TRBV7-8
CASSLSTGSSRKLFF
TGTGCCAGCAGCTTATCAACAGGGAGTTCCAGAAAACTGTTTTTT
>TRBJ1-4|NA|NA|TRBV5-6
CASSSGSRLFF
TGTGCCAGCAGTTCGGGAAGCCGACTGTTTTTT
>TRBJ2-1|NA|NA|TRBV20-1
CSAARNEQFF
TGCAGTGCTGCTAGAAATGAGCAGTTCTTC
>TRBJ2-7|NA|TRBD2|TRBV4-3
CASSQRLAGGPYEQYF
TGCGCCAGCAGCCAGCGCCTAGCGGGGGGTCCCTACGAGCAGTACTTC
>TRBJ1-2|NA|NA|TRBV6-1
CASSERQDSFYGYTF
TGTGCCAGCAGTGAGAGACAAGATTCCTTCTATGGCTACACCTTC
>TRBJ2-5|few|TRBD2|TRBV3-1/TRBV3-2
CASSLYLGAGQETQYF
TGTGCCAGCAGCCTCTACCTAGGAGCGGGGCAAGAGACCCAGTACTTC
>TRBJ1-3|NA|NA|TRBV7-9
CASSFGDTGGNTIYF
TGTGCCAGCAGCTTTGGGGATACGGGAGGAAACACCATATATTTT
>TRBJ1-1|NA|NA|TRBV14
CASSPARGSNTEAFF
TGTGCCAGCAGCCCAGCAAGGGGCAGTAACACTGAAGCTTTCTTT
>TRBJ2-2|NA|NA|TRBV2
CASSELRTATGELFF
TGTGCCAGCAGTGAACTACGGACAGCCACCGGGGAGCTGTTTTTT
>TRBJ1-4|NA|TRBD1|TRBV19
CASSINRGEKLFF
TGTGCCAGTAGTATTAACAGGGGTGAAAAACTGTTTTTT
>TRBJ2-4|NA|TRBD2|TRBV5-1
CASSLSATSGENIQYF
TGCGCCAGCAGCTTGTCCGCGACTAGCGGGGAAAACATTCAGTACTTC
>TRBJ2-7|NA|TRBD1|TRBV11-3
CASSPGTGGEQYF
TGTGCCAGCAGCCCTGGGACAGGGGGCGAGCAGTACTTC
>TRBJ1-3|NA|TRBD1|TRBV3-1/TRBV3-2
CASSPSRGLGNTIYF
TGTGCCAGCAGCCCTTCCAGGGGGCTAGGAAACACCATATATTTT
>TRBJ1-1|NA|NA|TRBV15
CATRDNIRRMNTEAFF
TGTGCCACCCGGGACAATATCCGCCGAATGAACACTGAAGCTTTCTTT
>TRBJ2-5|NA|TRBD2|TRBV3-1/TRBV3-2
CASTSTRLAGVETQYF
TGTGCCAGCACCAGCACCCGACTAGCGGGAGTGGAGACCCAGTACTTC
>TRBJ2-7|NA|TRBD1|TRBV5-8
CAQRPKGAFNEQYF
TGTGCCCAAAGACCGAAGGGGGCGTTCAACGAGCAGTACTTC
>TRBJ2-1|NA|TRBD2|TRBV5-4
CASSLEAGGYNEQFF
TGTGCCAGCAGCTTGGAAGCGGGAGGATACAATGAGCAGTTCTTC
>TRBJ1-1|NA|NA|TRBV6-2/TRBV6-3
CASSYSMVWGHTEAFF
TGTGCCAGCAGTTACTCGATGGTGTGGGGGCACACTGAAGCTTTCTTT
>TRBJ2-1|NA|TRBD2|TRBV9
CASSVASGSYEQFF
TGTGCCAGCAGCGTAGCTAGCGGGAGCTATGAGCAGTTCTTC
>TRBJ1-6|NA|NA|TRBV7-9
CASSLFGGIPLHF
TGTGCCAGCAGCTTATTTGGGGGCATACCCCTCCACTTT
>TRBJ2-1|once|NA|TRBV13
CASSDGTYNEQFF
TGTGCCAGCAGCGACGGTACCTACAATGAGCAGTTCTTC
>TRBJ2-1|NA|TRBD2|TRBV7-2
CASSRKAGVSNEQFF
TGTGCCAGCAGCCGGAAAGCGGGAGTGAGCAATGAGCAGTTCTTC
>TRBJ1-5|NA|NA|TRBV9
CASSVESSNQPQHF
TGTGCCAGCAGCGTAGAGTCGAGCAATCAGCCCCAGCATTTT
>TRBJ1-3|NA|NA|TRBV20-1
CSASVRNTIYF
TGCAGTGCTAGTGTTCGGAACACCATATATTTT
>TRBJ2-1|NA|TRBD2|TRBV27
CASSPRTSGSSYNEQFF
TGTGCCAGCAGTCCCCGGACTAGCGGGAGCTCCTACAATGAGCAGTTCTTC
>TRBJ1-4|NA|NA|TRBV5-4
CASSPMGSGTRANEKLFF
TGTGCCAGCAGCCCTATGGGGAGTGGAACAAGGGCTAATGAAAAACTGTTTTTT
>TRBJ1-1|NA|NA|TRBV18
CASSKTEGTEAFF
TGTGCCAGCTCAAAAACAGAGGGCACTGAAGCTTTCTTT
>TRBJ1-2|NA|NA|TRBV5-5
CASSSGDTSVSGYTF
TGTGCCAGCAGCTCCGGGGATACCTCAGTGTCCGGCTACACCTTC
>TRBJ1-5|NA|NA|TRBV5-8
CASSLRTSVNQPQHF
TGTGCCAGCAGCTTGCGGACTTCGGTCAATCAGCCCCAGCATTTT
>TRBJ1-2|NA|NA|TRBV7-3
CASSPGGVDYGYTF
TGTGCCAGCTCCCCGGGAGGGGTAGACTATGGCTACACCTTC
>TRBJ1-1|NA|NA|TRBV10-3
CAIGYRENTEAFF
TGTGCCATCGGGTACCGGGAGAACACTGAAGCTTTCTTT
>TRBJ2-3|NA|NA|TRBV27
CASSLSLGDRIPDTQYF
TGTGCCAGCAGTTTATCTCTAGGTGATAGGATCCCCGATACGCAGTATTTT
>TRBJ2-2|once|TRBD1|TRBV30
CACTTGTGLITGELFF
TGTGCCTGTACTACAGGGACAGGGTTGATCACCGGGGAGCTGTTTTTT
>TRBJ1-2|NA|NA|TRBV20-1
CSASHRSYGYTF
TGCAGTGCTAGTCACCGATCCTATGGCTACACCTTC
>TRBJ1-5|few|NA|TRBV10-1
CASSYVPQRELGNQPQHF
TGCGCCAGCAGTTACGTACCTCAGAGGGAACTTGGGAATCAGCCCCAGCATTTT
>TRBJ2-7|NA|NA|TRBV25-1
CASTGGLISYEQYF
TGTGCCAGCACCGGCGGCCTCATCTCCTACGAGCAGTACTTC
>TRBJ2-2|NA|TRBD2|TRBV18
CASSALGTSDTGELFF
TGTGCCAGCTCGGCCCTAGGGACTAGTGACACCGGGGAGCTGTTTTTT
>TRBJ2-7|NA|TRBD2|TRBV4-3
CASSQDLSGGYEQYF
TGCGCCAGCAGCCAAGATCTTTCGGGGGGCTACGAGCAGTACTTC
>TRBJ2-7|NA|NA|TRBV3-1/TRBV3-2
CASSQRVSRYSYEQYF
TGTGCCAGCAGCCAGAGGGTCTCTCGATACTCCTACGAGCAGTACTTC
>TRBJ1-5|NA|TRBD1|TRBV6-6
CAAMEGANQPQHF
TGTGCCGCGATGGAGGGGGCCAATCAGCCCCAGCATTTT
>TRBJ2-1|NA|NA|TRBV19
CASSKEYNEQFF
TGTGCCAGTAGTAAGGAGTACAATGAGCAGTTCTTC
>TRBJ2-2|NA|TRBD2|TRBV7-3
CASSLTGGNTGELFF
TGTGCCAGCAGCTTGACGGGGGGAAACACCGGGGAGCTGTTTTTT
>TRBJ1-2|NA|TRBD1|TRBV7-9
CASSDWTGGKYGYTF
TGTGCCAGCAGCGACTGGACAGGGGGCAAGTATGGCTACACCTTC
>TRBJ2-3|once|NA|TRBV14
CASSPGTSTDTQYF
TGTGCCAGCAGCCCCGGGACTAGCACAGATACGCAGTATTTT
>TRBJ2-1|NA|TRBD2|TRBV27
CASYSGRAEDEQFF
TGTGCCAGCTATAGCGGGAGGGCCGAGGATGAGCAGTTCTTC
>TRBJ1-3|NA|NA|TRBV6-5
CASRAGTLNTIYF
TGTGCCAGCAGGGCCGGGACGCTAAACACCATATATTTT
>TRBJ2-5|NA|NA|TRBV11-1
CASSQGLPETQYF
TGTGCCAGCAGTCAGGGCCTCCCGGAGACCCAGTACTTC